This is a list of T cell receptor beta chains from one sample in a study of blood T cell repertoires in COVID-19. Profiling relied on immunoSEQ multiplex PCR, and the TCRdb table lists in-frame clones only, not all of them. The sample lists 250,000 to 300,000 clones, about 88% occurring once. The specimen sequenced was peripheral blood. The receptors were sampled from a man aged 18 to 29 with active or convalescent COVID-19. Each CDR3 is given with its conserved first and last residue. The order of the fields is V gene, CDR3 protein.

TRBV28,CASSLWSGFYGYTF
TRBV5-1,CASSQKTGSDTQYF
TRBV28,CASSPSGVLTDTQYF
TRBV5-1,CASRSLGLADYNEQFF
TRBV19,CASRGGDEQYF
TRBV6-5,CASSEGALNTGELFF
TRBV12-3/TRBV12-4,CASSRSVNQPQHF
TRBV27,CASSLTGTGNTGELFF
TRBV11-3,CASSLDLGTGVHEQYF
TRBV29-1,CSVEGQGRQAFF
TRBV11-2,CASSFIRNTGELFF
TRBV6-6,CASSYRDYSYNEQFF
TRBV7-3,CASSSPWRGVNTGELFF
TRBV5-1,CASSAIYGAYNSPLHF
TRBV5-4,CASSSANEQFF
TRBV3-1/TRBV3-2,CASSHSGGMPYEQYF
TRBV9,CASRRVIGLGANVLTF
TRBV19,CASSSLTEQYF
TRBV29-1,CSVVEWTGAGNTIYF
TRBV5-1,CASSFSGDYYNEQFF
TRBV7-9,CASSSDPGRPSSYEQYF
TRBV6-5,CATSVGVVTDTQYF
TRBV12-3/TRBV12-4,CASKDRDYEQYF
TRBV29-1,CSVENDSSYEQYF
TRBV28,CASLGTGGTEAFF
TRBV5-1,CASSLGGGNQETQYF
TRBV5-5,CASRKNTIGTAGGPSGEQFF
TRBV1,CTSSPTVELFF
TRBV24-1,CATSLGWDARGDTQYF
TRBV9,CASSSRDRAYGYTF
TRBV5-1,CASSPRQAYEQYF
TRBV28,CASKNGGDLSSGANVLTF
TRBV4-1,CASSLPRAGKNTEAFF
TRBV7-2,CASTVAGGNEQFF
TRBV30,CAWSRDKAFYGYTF
TRBV14,CASSQWAGSSLGEQFF
TRBV6-5,CASSFSGTGGSSFF
TRBV29-1,CSVESTGGYGYTF
TRBV5-1,CASSSTLLEPDRSYGYTF
TRBV6-5,CASSLGRRGEKLFF
TRBV7-3,CASAPPGGRAQPQHF
TRBV3-1/TRBV3-2,CASSQDTSSGNTIYF